This T cell receptor beta chain came from a study of blood T cell repertoires in COVID-19. The table came from immunoSEQ multiplex PCR; TCRdb's copy has only in-frame clones and leaves some out. The data hold approximately 170,000 clones, with over 70% observed a single time. Sequenced: PBMCs or T cells enriched from blood (not recorded which). This sequence originates from a woman in her forties or fifties in a cohort exposed to, infected with or recovered from COVID-19 (not recorded which).

Here the CDR3 DNA reads TGTGCCAGCAGCTTAGGACATATGAACACTGAAGCTTTCTTT. Encoded protein: CASSLGHMNTEAFF. V usage is TRBV5-4 and J usage is TRBJ1-1; D possibly corresponds to TRBD1 (5 bases). V was pared by 2 bases and J by 0 bases, with 8 bases between. The CDR3 extends over 14 amino acids. In germline, CDR1 is SGHNT, CDR2 YYREEE (reference sequence). Full variable domain (missing parts from reference TRBV5-4 and TRBJ1-1): ETGVTQSPTHLIKTRGQQVTLRCSSQSGHNTVSWYQQALGQGPQFIFQYYREEENGRGNFPPRFSGLQFPNYSSELNVNALELDDSALYLCASSLGHMNTEAFFGQGTRLTVV.